Here is one T cell receptor beta chain with its context. The antigen remains undetermined. This sample was taken from a study of T cells in Graves' hyperthyroidism and ophthalmopathy. Across the whole study: Peripheral blood was drawn at first diagnosis, prior to all treatment.

Amplification of TCR beta CDR3 regions used RNA as the template. Researchers ran a first-round RT-PCR on the TCR CDR3 using the HTBI primer set. TCRdb fed the multiplex PCR reads into MiXCR, producing one record per CDR3 protein. This sample has approximately 610,000 distinct CDR3 sequences, with approximately 15% found just once. Study results and caveats: In the analysis, a 13 V-J model separated ophthalmopathy from stable hyperthyroidism.

After removal of 5 bases from V and 6 bases from J, the junction contained 6 bases not matched to a gene. The CDR3 covers 13 residues. Stable hyperthyroidism: no ophthalmopathy progression over 18 months of follow-up. Patients aged 18 to 65 with hyperthyroidism were newly diagnosed, with duration under 2 months. The receptor's source is a woman under 30 with Graves' hyperthyroidism. Material for sequencing was blood. V and J are TRBV12-3 or TRBV12-4 and TRBJ1-1, with 7 positions matching TRBD1. Written as DNA, the CDR3 is TGTGCCAGCAGTCTCACAGGGGTTTCTGAAGCTTTCTTT. This translates into CASSLTGVSEAFF.